Detailed here is one T cell receptor beta chain. Its binding antigen is unknown. Base qualities are not recorded, but no much larger clone differs from it by a single base. For CDR1 and CDR2, the germline V gene lists MDHEN and SYDVKM. The V and J ends are trimmed by 7 bases and 4 bases, leaving 10 bases between them. Its CDR3 holds 12 amino acids, cysteine through phenylalanine. The read is trimmed to its CDR3 DNA, 36 bases read in frame from base 1. The data stem from a study of tumor T cells in aggressive B-cell lymphoma (dated by TCRdb to the late 2010s). Library method: the immunoSEQ multiplex PCR assay. This is the immuneACCESS table as TCRdb keeps it, with only in-frame sequences that have V and J called. A part of the clones is gone; compared with another copy, unresolved V genes explain less than half, and the rest is unexplained. A total of some 10,000 clones appear in this sample, approximately 91% of them only once. The ten largest clones add up to approximately 3% of the sample.

The sample comprised tumor tissue. The origin of this receptor is an adult with diffuse large B cell lymphoma. The chain is made from TRBV28 and TRBJ1-1; D gene: possibly TRBD1, on 5 matching bases. The DNA reads as follows: TGTGCCAGCACCAGGCAGGGCACTGAAGCTTTCTTT. This is translated as CASTRQGTEAFF.